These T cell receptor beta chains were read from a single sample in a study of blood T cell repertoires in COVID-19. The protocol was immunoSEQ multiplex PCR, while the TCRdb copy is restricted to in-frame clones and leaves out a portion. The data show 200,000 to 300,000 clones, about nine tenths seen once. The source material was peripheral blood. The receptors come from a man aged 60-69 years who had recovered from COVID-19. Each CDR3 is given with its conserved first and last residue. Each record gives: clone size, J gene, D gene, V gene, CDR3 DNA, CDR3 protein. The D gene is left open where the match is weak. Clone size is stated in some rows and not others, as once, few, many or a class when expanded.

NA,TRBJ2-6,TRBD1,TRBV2,TGTGCCAGCAGTGCTTACGGGACAGGGCGATTTTCTGGGGCCAACGTCCTGACTTTC,CASSAYGTGRFSGANVLTF
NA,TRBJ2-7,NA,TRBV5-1,TGCGCCAGCAGCTTGGTTGGTAGCGGATCCTACGAGCAGTACTTC,CASSLVGSGSYEQYF
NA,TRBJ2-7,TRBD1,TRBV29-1,TGCAGCGGAAGTGGCGGACAGGGTTCCTACGAGCAGTACTTC,CSGSGGQGSYEQYF
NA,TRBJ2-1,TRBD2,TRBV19,TGTGCCAGTAGCCGACTAGCGGGGGGCCGGTTATCCTACAATGAGCAGTTCTTC,CASSRLAGGRLSYNEQFF
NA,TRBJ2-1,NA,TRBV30,TGTGCCTGGCGGGGCGGAGGGACTGAGCAGTTCTTC,CAWRGGGTEQFF
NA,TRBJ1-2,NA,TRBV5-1,TGCGCCAGCAGCGGGCCCGTTAATAGCTATGGCTACACCTTC,CASSGPVNSYGYTF
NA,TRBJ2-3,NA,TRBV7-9,TGTGCCAGCATCCCCCTTCTGAGCACAGATACGCAGTATTTT,CASIPLLSTDTQYF
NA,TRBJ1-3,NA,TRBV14,TGTGCCAGCAGCCAAGGTCTACTAGGGGGTGGAAACACCATATATTTT,CASSQGLLGGGNTIYF
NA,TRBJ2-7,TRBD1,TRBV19,TGTGCCAGTAGTCCCCCGGGACAGGAGGTCTACGAGCAGTACTTC,CASSPPGQEVYEQYF
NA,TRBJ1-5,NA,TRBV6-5,TGTGCCAGCAGTCTGGGGGGTATTTCCAATCAGCCCCAGCATTTT,CASSLGGISNQPQHF
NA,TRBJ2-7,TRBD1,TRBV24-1,TGTGCCACCATAGAAAGAAGGACAGGGATTCTCTACGAGCAGTACTTC,CATIERRTGILYEQYF
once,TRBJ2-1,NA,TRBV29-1,TGCAGCGCCTCAAGAGTCACCTACAATGAGCAGTTCTTC,CSASRVTYNEQFF
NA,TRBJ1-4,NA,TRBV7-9,TGTGCCAGCAGCTTAGGTCTTAATGAAAAACTGTTTTTT,CASSLGLNEKLFF
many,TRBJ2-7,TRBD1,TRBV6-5,TGTGCCAGCAGATTCCGGGACAGCACCTACGAGCAGTACTTC,CASRFRDSTYEQYF
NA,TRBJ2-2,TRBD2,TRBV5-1,TGCGCCAGCAGCTTGTTGCTAGCGGGGTCGACCGGGGAGCTGTTTTTT,CASSLLLAGSTGELFF
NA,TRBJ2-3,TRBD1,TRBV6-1,TGTGCCAGCAGTGAACCCGGGGACAGTCTAAGAGATACGCAGTATTTT,CASSEPGDSLRDTQYF
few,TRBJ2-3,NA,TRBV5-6,TGTGCCAGCAGCCGACAGGGCACAGATACGCAGTATTTT,CASSRQGTDTQYF
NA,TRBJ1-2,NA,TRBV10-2,TGCGCCAGCAGTGGGACATTCACCTACTATGGCTACACCTTC,CASSGTFTYYGYTF
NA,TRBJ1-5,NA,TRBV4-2,TGTGCCAGCAGCCAAGAGGGCATCCCTAGCAATCAGCCCCAGCATTTT,CASSQEGIPSNQPQHF
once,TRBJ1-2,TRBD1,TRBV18,TGTGCCAGCTCACCAGTCCGGGACAGCGACCGTGGCTACACCTTC,CASSPVRDSDRGYTF
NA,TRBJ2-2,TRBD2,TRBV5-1,TGCGCCAGCAGCTTCAGAGGACTAGCGGGGGGGCGGCCCGGGGAGCTGTTTTTT,CASSFRGLAGGRPGELFF
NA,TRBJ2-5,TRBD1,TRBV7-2,TGTGCCAGCAGCTTAGCGGGGACAGCCATGCGAGGGACCCAGTACTTC,CASSLAGTAMRGTQYF
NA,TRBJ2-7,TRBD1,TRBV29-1,TGCAGCGTTGAGGGACAGGGATTCTACGAGCAGTACTTC,CSVEGQGFYEQYF
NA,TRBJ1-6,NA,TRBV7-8,TGTGCCAGCAGCTCCACCCAAGGCAGGCCCAATTCACCCCTCCACTTT,CASSSTQGRPNSPLHF
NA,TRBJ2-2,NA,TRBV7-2,TGTGCCAGCAGCCCCCCCGCGGGAAGCACCGGGGAGCTGTTTTTT,CASSPPAGSTGELFF
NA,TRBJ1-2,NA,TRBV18,TGTGCCAGCTCATCTTCAGGGGAAGTGGATGGCTACACCTTC,CASSSSGEVDGYTF
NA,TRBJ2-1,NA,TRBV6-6,TGTGCCAGTTTGGACGGGGACACCTACAATGAGCAGTTCTTC,CASLDGDTYNEQFF
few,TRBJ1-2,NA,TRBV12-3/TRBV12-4,TGTGCCAGCAGCTACGGACACAACTATGGCTACACCTTC,CASSYGHNYGYTF
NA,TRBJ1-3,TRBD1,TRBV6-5,TGTGCCAGCAGTCCTTCCGGGGGCGGGACAGCCTCTACATTT,CASSPSGGGTASTF
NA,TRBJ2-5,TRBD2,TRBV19,TGTGCCAGTAGTCTGGAACGGGGGGGCTGGGAGACCCAGTACTTC,CASSLERGGWETQYF
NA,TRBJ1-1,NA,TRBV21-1,TGTGCCAGCGGGGGACAATTGAACACTGAAGCTTTCTTT,CASGGQLNTEAFF
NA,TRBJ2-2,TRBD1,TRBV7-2,TGTGCCAGCAGCCCGGGGACAGGACTTACCGGGGAGCTGTTTTTT,CASSPGTGLTGELFF
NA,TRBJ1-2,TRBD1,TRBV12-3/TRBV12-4,TGTGCCAGCAGTCTACAGGGGCTTGGTGGCTACACTTTC,CASSLQGLGGYTF
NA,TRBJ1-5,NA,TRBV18,TGTGCCAGCTCACCAGAGAGTGCCGGCAATCAGCCCCAGCATTTT,CASSPESAGNQPQHF
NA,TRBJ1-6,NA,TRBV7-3,TGTGCCAGCAGCCTCCAAGGGAGGACTGTCAATAATTCACCCCTCCACTTT,CASSLQGRTVNNSPLHF